Below, 12 T cell receptor beta chains from the same sample are listed, as sequenced in a study of T cells in Graves' hyperthyroidism and ophthalmopathy. RNA transcripts were the template for amplifying TCR beta CDR3 regions. A first-round RT-PCR of the TCR CDR3 used the HTBI primer set. TCRdb itself ran the multiplex PCR reads through MiXCR, one entry per CDR3 protein. This sample has some 800,000 distinct CDR3 sequences, with roughly 37% found just once. Sequencing was done on a sample of blood. These receptors were obtained from a man between 18 and 29 years old with Graves' hyperthyroidism.

This clonotype was counted only a few times. The junction does not match germline at one end; this may be a read error. This chain uses TRBV4-1 with TRBJ2-7; D ambiguous. CDR3 length: 15 residues. Germline lookup yields CDR1 MGHRA and CDR2 YSYEKL. CDR3 nucleotides: TGTGCCAGCAGCCAAGGTCTAGACCCCTCCTACGAGCAGTACTTC. It encodes CASSQGLDPSYEQYF.

A note on this clonotype: At one boundary the junction diverges from the germline segment, which might be a read error. The J gene is TRBJ2-1, the V gene TRBV5-1, with 7 bases fitting TRBD1. Per the germline V gene, CDR1 is SGHRS and CDR2 is YFSETQ. There are 13 residues in the CDR3. The CDR3 protein is CASKAGGGNQQFF. In DNA form, the CDR3 reads TGCGCCAGCAAAGCAGGGGGTGGCAATCAGCAGTTCTTC.

Concerning this clonotype itself: An end of the junction differs from the germline gene, which may be a read error. The chain links TRBV7-2 to TRBJ1-3; D possibly corresponds to TRBD1 (5 bases). The CDR3 totals 15 residues. The germline gives CDR1 SGHTA, CDR2 FQGNSA. The CDR3 sequence: CASSSRGGYGNTIYF. The CDR3, as DNA: TGTGCCAGCAGCTCCCGGGGGGGATATGGAAACACCATATACTTT.

Remarks on this clonotype: Sequence at one end of the junction differs from germline and may be a read error. The chain is built from TRBV6-6 and TRBJ1-2; unclear D gene. There are 13 residues in the CDR3. Per germline, CDR1 MNHNY and CDR2 SVGAGI (reference sequence). This chain's CDR3 is CACSPGRNYGYTF. The CDR3 bases are TGTGCCTGCAGTCCTGGTAGGAACTATGGCTACACCTTC.

This clonotype was recorded at least ten times. The V call is TRBV15, the J call TRBJ2-2; possible D gene TRBD2, 6 bases. Germline V CDR1 and CDR2: LNHNV, YYDKDF (reference sequence). Trimming stripped 8 bases from V and 0 bases from J, with 7 bases between. The CDR3 runs to 13 residues. The CDR3 spells CATGTPNTGELFF. CDR3 DNA sequence: TGTGCCACCGGGACTCCGAACACCGGGGAGCTGTTTTTT.

Here the CDR3 reads CASIGAYYGYTF. Here the CDR3 DNA reads TGTGCCAGCATCGGGGCTTACTATGGCTACACCTTC. The rearrangement uses TRBV2 and TRBJ1-2; tentatively, D is TRBD1 (5 bases). The germline V gene has CDR1 SNHLY and CDR2 FYNNEI. The CDR3 covers 12 residues. The V end lost 7 bases, the J end lost 3 bases, and 9 bases lay between the germline ends.

The chain combines TRBV10-3 with TRBJ1-2; D is perhaps TRBD1 (6 bases). The CDR3 covers 13 residues. V was clipped by 6 bases and J by 6 bases, with 14 bases between them. Germline V gene sequence: CDR1 ENHRY, CDR2 SYGVKD. CDR3 DNA: TGTGCCATCAGCCCGGGGGGCAGGGATGGCTACACCTTC. It translates to CAISPGGRDGYTF.

At least ten counts were recorded for this clonotype. The rearrangement links TRBV10-3 to TRBJ1-1, with 9 positions matching TRBD1. With V trimmed by 9 bases and J by 1 base, 3 bases remained unmatched. The CDR3 extends over 13 amino acids. The germline V gene encodes CDR1 ENHRY and CDR2 SYGVKD. The CDR3 coding sequence is TGTGCCATTAGGGGACAGGGGAACACTGAAGCTTTCTTT. Translating it yields CAIRGQGNTEAFF.

A few counts support this clonotype. CDR3 nucleotides: TGTGCCAGCAGCGTATTGGAGTACAGCTCTGGAAACACCATATATTTT. This sequence encodes CASSVLEYSSGNTIYF. The gene calls are TRBV9 and TRBJ1-3; D is unresolved. Trimming shortened V by 1 base and J by 0 bases, and 11 bases separated the two germline ends. In germline, CDR1 is SGDLS, CDR2 YYNGEE. The CDR3 has 16 amino acids.

Concerning this clonotype itself: The junction departs from the called germline gene at one end, perhaps through a read error. The chain carries TRBV9 and TRBJ1-2; perhaps TRBD1 as D (5 bases). CDR3 size: 14 residues. CDR1 SGDLS and CDR2 YYNGEE come from the germline V gene. DNA for the CDR3: TGTGCCAGCAGCGCCCGGACTGGGACCTATGGCCACACCTTC. Translation: CASSARTGTYGHTF.

This clonotype was observed a handful of times. The chain couples TRBV5-1 to TRBJ2-7; maybe TRBD1 (6 bases). Looked up from germline, CDR1 is SGHRS and CDR2 is YFSETQ. Trimming shortened V by 4 bases and J by 5 bases, and 13 bases separated the two germline ends. There are 13 residues in the CDR3. For the CDR3, the DNA is TGCGCCAGCAGCCTCACAGGGATAAACGAGCAGTACTTC. This codes for CASSLTGINEQYF.

This clonotype has more than one count but fewer than ten. This sequence joins TRBV5-1 and TRBJ1-4; 7 nucleotides match TRBD1. The CDR3 sequence is 14 residues long. Germline loops: CDR1 SGHRS, CDR2 YFSETQ. V trimming: 4 bases; J trimming: 8 bases; junction bases outside the gene matches: 8. The CDR3 DNA reads as TGCGCCAGCAGCCGCGACAGGGTGGAAGAAAAACTGTTTTTT. Its protein is CASSRDRVEEKLFF.